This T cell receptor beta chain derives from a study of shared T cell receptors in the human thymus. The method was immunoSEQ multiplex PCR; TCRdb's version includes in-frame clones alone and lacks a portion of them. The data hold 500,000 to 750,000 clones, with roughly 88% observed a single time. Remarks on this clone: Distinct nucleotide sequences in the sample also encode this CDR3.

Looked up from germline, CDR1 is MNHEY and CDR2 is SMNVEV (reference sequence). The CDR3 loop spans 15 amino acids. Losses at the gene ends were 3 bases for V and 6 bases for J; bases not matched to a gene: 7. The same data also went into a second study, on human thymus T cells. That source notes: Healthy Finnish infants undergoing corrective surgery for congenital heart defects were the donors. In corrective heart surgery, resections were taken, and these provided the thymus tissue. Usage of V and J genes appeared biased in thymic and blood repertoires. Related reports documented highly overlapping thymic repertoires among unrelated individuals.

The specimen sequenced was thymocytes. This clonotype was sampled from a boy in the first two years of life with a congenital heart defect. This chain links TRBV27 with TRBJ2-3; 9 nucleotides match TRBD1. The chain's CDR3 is CASSFPGQGTDTQYF. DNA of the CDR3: TGTGCCAGCAGTTTCCCGGGACAGGGTACGGATACGCAGTATTTT.